These T cell receptor beta chains were read from a single sample in a study of blood T cell repertoires in COVID-19. Some clones are missing from TCRdb's copy, which holds only in-frame ones; the method was immunoSEQ multiplex PCR. The repertoire holds around 250,000 clones, with 70% to 90% as singletons. Sequencing used PBMCs or T cells enriched from blood (not recorded which). The origin of the receptors is a woman in her forties or fifties with acute COVID-19. CDR3s include the opening cysteine and the closing phenylalanine or tryptophan. The D gene is left open where the match is weak. Clone size is stated in some rows and not others, as once, few, many or a class when expanded.

d_gene: -
len: 15
j_gene: TRBJ2-7
abundance: -
v_gene: TRBV4-2
CDR3aa: CASSQDLGSFYEQYF
CDR3nt: TGTGCCAGCAGCCAAGACCTAGGATCCTTCTACGAGCAGTACTTC

d_gene: TRBD1
len: 15
j_gene: TRBJ2-5
abundance: -
v_gene: TRBV5-1
CDR3aa: CASSLQGQGEETQYF
CDR3nt: TGCGCCAGCAGCTTGCAGGGTCAGGGGGAAGAGACCCAGTACTTC

d_gene: -
len: 14
j_gene: TRBJ1-5
abundance: -
v_gene: TRBV19
CDR3aa: CASSIRGSNQPQHF
CDR3nt: TGTGCCAGTAGTATACGGGGGAGCAATCAGCCCCAGCATTTT

d_gene: TRBD1
len: 14
j_gene: TRBJ1-1
abundance: -
v_gene: TRBV5-5
CDR3aa: CASSFGQGGTEAFF
CDR3nt: TGTGCCAGCAGCTTCGGTCAGGGGGGAACTGAAGCTTTCTTT

d_gene: TRBD1
len: 14
j_gene: TRBJ1-1
abundance: -
v_gene: TRBV28
CDR3aa: CASSLDRVNTEAFF
CDR3nt: TGTGCCAGCAGTTTGGACAGGGTGAACACTGAAGCTTTCTTT

d_gene: -
len: 14
j_gene: TRBJ1-1
abundance: -
v_gene: TRBV7-9
CDR3aa: CASSASQGNTEAFF
CDR3nt: TGTGCCAGCAGCGCCTCACAGGGGAACACTGAAGCTTTCTTT

d_gene: -
len: 14
j_gene: TRBJ1-1
abundance: -
v_gene: TRBV7-9
CDR3aa: CASSLARHHTEAFF
CDR3nt: TGTGCCAGCAGCTTAGCGAGGCACCACACTGAAGCTTTCTTT

d_gene: TRBD2
len: 15
j_gene: TRBJ2-2
abundance: -
v_gene: TRBV19
CDR3aa: CASSATSGGHGELFF
CDR3nt: TGTGCCAGTAGTGCTACTAGCGGGGGGCATGGGGAGCTGTTTTTT

d_gene: -
len: 17
j_gene: TRBJ2-6
abundance: -
v_gene: TRBV14
CDR3aa: CASSLPLRGGGANVLTF
CDR3nt: TGTGCCAGCAGCCTCCCCCTAAGGGGTGGTGGGGCCAACGTCCTGACTTTC

d_gene: -
len: 16
j_gene: TRBJ1-1
abundance: few
v_gene: TRBV18
CDR3aa: CASSPWTDFKNTEAFF
CDR3nt: TGTGCCAGCTCACCCTGGACGGACTTCAAGAACACTGAAGCTTTCTTT

d_gene: TRBD2
len: 12
j_gene: TRBJ2-1
abundance: -
v_gene: TRBV2
CDR3aa: CAASGGADEQFF
CDR3nt: TGTGCCGCTAGCGGGGGGGCCGATGAGCAGTTCTTC

d_gene: TRBD1
len: 14
j_gene: TRBJ1-1
abundance: -
v_gene: TRBV10-3
CDR3aa: CAIRWDRMNTEAFF
CDR3nt: TGTGCCATCAGATGGGACAGAATGAACACTGAAGCTTTCTTT

d_gene: -
len: 16
j_gene: TRBJ2-1
abundance: -
v_gene: TRBV27
CDR3aa: CASSLSRQGRTHEQFF
CDR3nt: TGTGCCAGCAGTTTATCGCGCCAGGGAAGGACGCATGAGCAGTTCTTC

d_gene: TRBD1
len: 17
j_gene: TRBJ1-2
abundance: -
v_gene: TRBV4-3
CDR3aa: CASSQEPAGQGNYGYTF
CDR3nt: TGCGCCAGCAGCCAAGAACCCGCGGGACAGGGGAACTATGGCTACACCTTC

d_gene: -
len: 16
j_gene: TRBJ1-4
abundance: -
v_gene: TRBV11-2
CDR3aa: CASSLGVQGLDEKLFF
CDR3nt: TGTGCCAGCAGCTTGGGGGTACAGGGTTTGGATGAAAAACTGTTTTTT

d_gene: TRBD2
len: 15
j_gene: TRBJ2-4
abundance: -
v_gene: TRBV5-6
CDR3aa: CASSILAGAPNIQYF
CDR3nt: TGTGCCAGCAGCATACTAGCGGGGGCGCCTAACATTCAGTACTTC

d_gene: -
len: 15
j_gene: TRBJ1-2
abundance: -
v_gene: TRBV6-2/TRBV6-3
CDR3aa: CASSYSSGRFYGYTF
CDR3nt: TGTGCCAGCAGTTACTCATCTGGCAGGTTTTATGGCTACACCTTC

d_gene: -
len: 15
j_gene: TRBJ2-6
abundance: -
v_gene: TRBV6-5
CDR3aa: CASSRGWEGANVLTF
CDR3nt: TGTGCCAGCAGTCGCGGTTGGGAGGGGGCCAACGTCCTGACTTTC

d_gene: -
len: 20
j_gene: TRBJ1-1
abundance: -
v_gene: TRBV19
CDR3aa: CASSIVTAGSTRVMNTEAFF
CDR3nt: TGTGCCAGTAGTATAGTAACCGCCGGGTCGACTAGGGTTATGAACACTGAAGCTTTCTTT

d_gene: TRBD2
len: 12
j_gene: TRBJ2-1
abundance: -
v_gene: TRBV5-5
CDR3aa: CASRFSGGEQFF
CDR3nt: TGTGCCAGCAGATTTAGCGGGGGGGAGCAGTTCTTC

d_gene: TRBD2
len: 16
j_gene: TRBJ2-1
abundance: -
v_gene: TRBV20-1
CDR3aa: CSASGVAGGNYNEQFF
CDR3nt: TGCAGTGCTAGTGGAGTAGCGGGGGGGAATTACAATGAGCAGTTCTTC

d_gene: TRBD1
len: 15
j_gene: TRBJ1-1
abundance: -
v_gene: TRBV7-2
CDR3aa: CASSFPPTGGTEAFF
CDR3nt: TGTGCCAGCAGCTTTCCGCCTACAGGGGGCACTGAAGCTTTCTTT

d_gene: TRBD2
len: 15
j_gene: TRBJ2-1
abundance: -
v_gene: TRBV7-9
CDR3aa: CASSLSSGVYNEQFF
CDR3nt: TGTGCCAGCAGCTTAAGTAGCGGGGTGTACAATGAGCAGTTCTTC

d_gene: -
len: 16
j_gene: TRBJ2-7
abundance: -
v_gene: TRBV5-6
CDR3aa: CASSFFRSGLYYEQYF
CDR3nt: TGTGCCAGCAGTTTCTTCCGAAGCGGGTTGTACTACGAGCAGTACTTC

d_gene: TRBD1
len: 13
j_gene: TRBJ1-1
abundance: once
v_gene: TRBV30
CDR3aa: CAWSMGTVRGAFF
CDR3nt: TGTGCCTGGAGTATGGGGACAGTGAGGGGAGCTTTCTTT

d_gene: -
len: 13
j_gene: TRBJ1-2
abundance: -
v_gene: TRBV30
CDR3aa: CACPVREGYGYTF
CDR3nt: TGTGCCTGCCCCGTGAGGGAGGGCTATGGCTACACCTTC

d_gene: -
len: 13
j_gene: TRBJ1-2
abundance: -
v_gene: TRBV2
CDR3aa: CASNMGLTYGYTF
CDR3nt: TGTGCCAGCAATATGGGACTTACCTATGGCTACACCTTC

d_gene: -
len: 15
j_gene: TRBJ1-1
abundance: -
v_gene: TRBV9
CDR3aa: CASSPRTDLNTEAFF
CDR3nt: TGTGCCAGCAGCCCTCGGACAGATCTGAACACTGAAGCTTTCTTT

d_gene: -
len: 14
j_gene: TRBJ1-3
abundance: -
v_gene: TRBV2
CDR3aa: CASSELGSGNTIYF
CDR3nt: TGTGCCAGCAGTGAATTGGGGAGTGGAAACACCATATATTTT

d_gene: -
len: 14
j_gene: TRBJ1-2
abundance: few
v_gene: TRBV5-8
CDR3aa: CASSLAVTGYGYTF
CDR3nt: TGTGCCAGCAGCTTGGCCGTGACGGGTTACGGCTACACCTTC

d_gene: -
len: 18
j_gene: TRBJ2-3
abundance: -
v_gene: TRBV5-8
CDR3aa: CASSPWQGKFPATDTQYF
CDR3nt: TGTGCCAGCAGCCCTTGGCAGGGGAAATTTCCGGCGACAGATACGCAGTATTTT

d_gene: -
len: 16
j_gene: TRBJ2-2
abundance: -
v_gene: TRBV19
CDR3aa: CASSLMAAQGTGELFF
CDR3nt: TGTGCCAGTAGTTTAATGGCGGCACAGGGCACCGGGGAGCTGTTTTTT

d_gene: -
len: 14
j_gene: TRBJ1-5
abundance: -
v_gene: TRBV28
CDR3aa: CASSLRGGSQPQHF
CDR3nt: TGTGCCAGCAGTTTACGGGGAGGCAGTCAGCCCCAGCATTTT

d_gene: TRBD1
len: 13
j_gene: TRBJ1-1
abundance: -
v_gene: TRBV12-3/TRBV12-4
CDR3aa: CASSLTGETEAFF
CDR3nt: TGTGCCAGCAGTCTCACAGGGGAAACTGAAGCTTTCTTT

d_gene: -
len: 17
j_gene: TRBJ2-5
abundance: -
v_gene: TRBV7-2
CDR3aa: CASSLNTKGLQQETQYF
CDR3nt: TGTGCCAGCAGCTTAAATACAAAGGGACTTCAGCAAGAGACCCAGTACTTC

d_gene: -
len: 13
j_gene: TRBJ1-4
abundance: -
v_gene: TRBV6-5
CDR3aa: CASRGGTGEKLFF
CDR3nt: TGTGCCAGCAGGGGAGGGACGGGTGAAAAACTGTTTTTT

d_gene: -
len: 18
j_gene: TRBJ1-5
abundance: -
v_gene: TRBV6-2/TRBV6-3
CDR3aa: CASSRGTQWLFSNQPQHF
CDR3nt: TGTGCCAGCAGCCGCGGGACCCAATGGCTCTTTAGCAATCAGCCCCAGCATTTT

d_gene: TRBD2
len: 16
j_gene: TRBJ2-1
abundance: once
v_gene: TRBV14
CDR3aa: CASSRRGGLSYNEQFF
CDR3nt: TGTGCCAGCAGCCGTCGCGGGGGGCTCTCCTACAATGAGCAGTTCTTC

d_gene: -
len: 13
j_gene: TRBJ1-2
abundance: -
v_gene: TRBV30
CDR3aa: CAWSEQKKYGYTF
CDR3nt: TGTGCCTGGTCTGAACAGAAAAAGTATGGCTACACCTTC

d_gene: TRBD2
len: 15
j_gene: TRBJ2-1
abundance: -
v_gene: TRBV6-2/TRBV6-3
CDR3aa: CASSYGTTLNNEQFF
CDR3nt: TGTGCCAGCAGTTACGGGACTACCCTGAACAATGAGCAGTTCTTC

d_gene: -
len: 15
j_gene: TRBJ1-3
abundance: -
v_gene: TRBV3-1/TRBV3-2
CDR3aa: CASSPIGTLGNTIYF
CDR3nt: TGTGCCAGCAGTCCTATCGGGACTCTTGGAAACACCATATATTTT

d_gene: -
len: 18
j_gene: TRBJ1-5
abundance: -
v_gene: TRBV30
CDR3aa: CAWSVGRDYVYSNQPQHF
CDR3nt: TGTGCCTGGAGTGTGGGCAGGGATTACGTTTATAGCAATCAGCCCCAGCATTTT

d_gene: -
len: 16
j_gene: TRBJ1-1
abundance: -
v_gene: TRBV9
CDR3aa: CASSVAGSLMNTEAFF
CDR3nt: TGTGCCAGCAGCGTAGCAGGCAGCTTAATGAACACTGAAGCTTTCTTT

d_gene: -
len: 13
j_gene: TRBJ1-2
abundance: -
v_gene: TRBV19
CDR3aa: CASIGGLDYGYTF
CDR3nt: TGTGCCAGTATCGGGGGGTTGGACTATGGCTACACCTTC

d_gene: TRBD2
len: 14
j_gene: TRBJ2-3
abundance: -
v_gene: TRBV5-6
CDR3aa: CASSLGQGLNTQYF
CDR3nt: TGTGCCAGCAGCTTGGGGCAGGGACTAAATACGCAGTATTTT